The entry below gives a single TCR beta chain sequence along with its context. This CDR3 region has 13 residues. V was clipped by 4 bases and J by 4 bases, with 8 bases between them. Germline V gene lookup returns CDR1 SEHNR and CDR2 FQNEAQ (reference sequence). Generated by immunoSEQ multiplex PCR, the TCRdb table keeps only in-frame clones and is missing some. The repertoire has some 70,000 clones, approximately 92% of them found once; the top ten carry less than 4.5%. The clonotype was recovered from a man aged 40-49 years with rheumatoid arthritis. The sequencing sample was made of PBMCs. J is TRBJ2-1 and V is TRBV7-9; the D gene is possibly TRBD1 (5 bases). This CDR3 is CASSSTGYNEQFF. The CDR3 DNA is TGTGCCAGCAGCTCCACAGGTTACAATGAGCAGTTCTTC.